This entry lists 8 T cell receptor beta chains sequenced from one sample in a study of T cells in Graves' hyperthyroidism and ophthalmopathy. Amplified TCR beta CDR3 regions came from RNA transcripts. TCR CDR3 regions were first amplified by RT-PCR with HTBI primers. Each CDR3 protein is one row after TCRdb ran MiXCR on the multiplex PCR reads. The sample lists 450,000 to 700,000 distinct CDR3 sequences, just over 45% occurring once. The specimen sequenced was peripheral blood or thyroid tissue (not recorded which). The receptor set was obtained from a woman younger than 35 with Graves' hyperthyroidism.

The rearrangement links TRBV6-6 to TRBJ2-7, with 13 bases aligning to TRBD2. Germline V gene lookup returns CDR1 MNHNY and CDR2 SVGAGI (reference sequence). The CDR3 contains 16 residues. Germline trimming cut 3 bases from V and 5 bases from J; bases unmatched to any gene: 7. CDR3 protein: CASSYTGTSGTDEQYF. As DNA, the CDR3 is TGTGCCAGCAGTTATACCGGGACTAGCGGGACCGACGAGCAGTACTTC.

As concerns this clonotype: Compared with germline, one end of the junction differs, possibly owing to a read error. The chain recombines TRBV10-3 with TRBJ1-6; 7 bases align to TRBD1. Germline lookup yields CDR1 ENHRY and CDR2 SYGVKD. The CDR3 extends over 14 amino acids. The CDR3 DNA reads TGTGGCACCACGACAGGGTCCTATAATTCACCCCCCCACTTT. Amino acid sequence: CGTTTGSYNSPPHF.

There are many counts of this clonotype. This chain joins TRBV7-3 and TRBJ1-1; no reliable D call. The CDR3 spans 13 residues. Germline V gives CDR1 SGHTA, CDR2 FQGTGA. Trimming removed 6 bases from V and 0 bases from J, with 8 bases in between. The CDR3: CASRDAVNTEAFF. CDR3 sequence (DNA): TGTGCCAGCAGGGACGCGGTGAACACTGAAGCTTTCTTT.

CDR3 amino acids: CASSYGTGDNGYTF. The CDR3 DNA is TGTGCCAGCAGTTACGGCACAGGGGATAATGGCTACACCTTC. V usage is TRBV6-6 and J usage is TRBJ1-2, with TRBD1 matching 7 bases. CDR1 is MNHNY, CDR2 SVGAGI, per germline (reference sequence). The CDR3 extends over 14 amino acids. The junction had 6 bases not matched to a gene; V was cut back by 2 bases and J by 6 bases.

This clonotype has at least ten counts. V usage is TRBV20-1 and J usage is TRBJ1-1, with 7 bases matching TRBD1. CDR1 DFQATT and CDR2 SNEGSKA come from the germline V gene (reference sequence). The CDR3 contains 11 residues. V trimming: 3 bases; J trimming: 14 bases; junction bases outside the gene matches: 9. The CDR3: CSASYGQGGFF. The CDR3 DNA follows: TGCAGTGCTAGTTATGGTCAGGGGGGGTTCTTT.

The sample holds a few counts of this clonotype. The DNA for the CDR3 is TGTGCCACCAGCGTTGAAGTGGGGGGCTACGGCTACACCTTC. As protein: CATSVEVGGYGYTF. This chain joins TRBV15 and TRBJ1-2, with a possible D match to TRBD1 (6 bases). The CDR3 totals 14 residues. The germline gives CDR1 LNHNV, CDR2 YYDKDF (reference sequence). V shed 5 bases and J shed 8 bases, with 18 bases lying between them.

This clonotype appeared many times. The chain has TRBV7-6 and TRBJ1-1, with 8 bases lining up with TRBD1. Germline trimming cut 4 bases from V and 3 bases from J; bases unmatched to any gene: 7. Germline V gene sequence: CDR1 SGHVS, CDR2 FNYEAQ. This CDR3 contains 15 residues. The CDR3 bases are TGTGCCAGCAGCTCAGGACAGGGTTTCGACACTGAAGCTTTCTTT. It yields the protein CASSSGQGFDTEAFF. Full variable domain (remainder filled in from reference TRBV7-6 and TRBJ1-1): GAGVSQSPRYKVTKRGQDVALRCDPISGHVSLYWYRQALGQGPEFLTYFNYEAQQDKSGLPNDRFSAERPEGSISTLTIQRTEQRDSAMYRCASSSGQGFDTEAFFGQGTRLTVV.

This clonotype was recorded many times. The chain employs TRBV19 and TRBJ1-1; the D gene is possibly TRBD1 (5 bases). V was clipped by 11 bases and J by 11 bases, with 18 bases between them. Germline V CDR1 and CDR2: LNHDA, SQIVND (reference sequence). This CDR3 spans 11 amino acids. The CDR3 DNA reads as TGTGCCGCAAAATTCGGGGCGGAGGCTTTCTTT. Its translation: CAAKFGAEAFF.